This record concerns one TCR beta chain sequence. The data derive from a study of blood T cell repertoires in COVID-19. At the level of the study: The United States, Italy and Spain were the sources of the acute and convalescent COVID-19 samples.

In the original workflow: For nucleated cells, counts were estimated from reference gene primer amplification. The data were produced by immunoSEQ multiplex PCR, yet TCRdb's version contains in-frame clones alone and is incomplete. V, J and clone size were drawn from that table, and D and trimming were deduced from the DNA. The top ten clones hold around 3% of a sample with about 370,000 clones, 89% of them seen once. The germline V gene encodes CDR1 SQVTM and CDR2 ANQGSEA. The junction had 3 bases not matched to a gene; V was cut back by 4 bases and J by 4 bases. This CDR3 contains 14 residues. The gene calls are TRBV29-1 and TRBJ2-2; 10 positions match TRBD1. This sequence was found in a young woman with COVID-19, enrolled during active disease. Sequencing used peripheral blood. CDR3 region: CSVVRDRGTGELFF. CDR3 bases: TGCAGCGTTGTCCGGGACAGGGGCACCGGGGAGCTGTTTTTT.